A single sample is the source of the 13 T cell receptor beta chains below, sequenced in a study of T-cell reconstitution after alpha-beta-depleted transplantation in children. The TCRbeta library incorporated unique molecular identifiers. In TCRdb, the PCR reads were re-called with MiXCR into one record per CDR3 protein. The data contain about 440,000 distinct CDR3 sequences, around 46% of them singletons. Specimen: PBMCs, collected before TCRalphabeta/CD19-depleted stem cell transplant. Receptors originate from a girl between 2 and 10 years old with aplastic anemia, due to receive a stem cell transplant.

The CDR3 loop is CASVRGEEGTDTQYF. The CDR3 region has the DNA TGTGCCAGCGTTCGGGGGGAGGAGGGCACAGATACGCAGTATTTT. V is TRBV28 and J is TRBJ2-3, with 7 positions matching TRBD2. V lost 8 bases to trimming and J lost 1 base; unmatched junction nucleotides: 9. Germline V gives CDR1 MDHEN, CDR2 SYDVKM. The CDR3 totals 15 residues.

The chain combines TRBV7-2 with TRBJ2-3, with 10 bases that match TRBD2. V shed 5 bases and J 0 bases; nucleotides not matched to a gene: 2. This CDR3 is 15 amino acids long. Germline V lookup: CDR1 SGHTA, CDR2 FQGNSA. CDR3 sequence (DNA): TGTGCCAGCAGCCATAGCGGGGGGAGCACAGATACGCAGTATTTT. Its translation is CASSHSGGSTDTQYF.

The chain has TRBV20-1 and TRBJ2-3; 11 bases align to TRBD2. Germline loops: CDR1 DFQATT, CDR2 SNEGSKA (reference sequence). With 1 base clipped from V and 5 bases from J, the junction kept 8 bases outside the gene matches. CDR3 length equals 16 residues. The CDR3 bases are TGCAGTGCTAGAGTTCTAGCGGGGGGAGGGGAAGATACGCAGTATTTT. This sequence encodes CSARVLAGGGEDTQYF.

This clonotype was found many times. V is TRBV6-1 and J is TRBJ2-3; 11 bases agree with TRBD2. This CDR3 has 15 amino acids. Germline trimming cut 7 bases from V and 2 bases from J; bases unmatched to any gene: 5. Germline V lookup: CDR1 MNHNS, CDR2 SASEGT. Written as DNA, the CDR3 is TGTGCCAGCAAATCGGGACTAGCGGACACAGATACGCAGTATTTT. Amino acids: CASKSGLADTDTQYF.

This clonotype was counted many times. The V and J genes are TRBV20-1 and TRBJ2-1, with 8 bases identical to TRBD2. With 3 bases clipped from V and 5 bases from J, the junction kept 12 bases outside the gene matches. The CDR3 has 16 amino acids. Germline loops: CDR1 DFQATT, CDR2 SNEGSKA (reference sequence). CDR3 DNA: TGCAGTGCTAGTGTCCAGCGGGGGTACTCGGACAATGAGCAGTTCTTC. Translated: CSASVQRGYSDNEQFF.

This clonotype was seen many times. This rearrangement joins TRBV9 to TRBJ2-1, with 10 bases aligning to TRBD1. V lost 4 bases, J lost 7 bases, and 5 bases stayed unmatched. CDR1 SGDLS and CDR2 YYNGEE come from the germline V gene. The CDR3 spans 14 residues. The CDR3, as DNA: TGTGCCAGCAGCCCCCGACAGGGGGCAAATGAGCAGTTCTTC. This codes for CASSPRQGANEQFF.

This clonotype was picked up a small number of times. The chain is built from TRBV6-2 or TRBV6-3 and TRBJ2-1; D ambiguous. This CDR3 has 12 amino acids. Trimming took off 6 bases at V and 4 bases at J, with 7 bases between the two ends. CDR1 is MNHEY and CDR2 is SVGEGT in the germline V gene. The CDR3 bases are TGTGCCAGCAGAGAGCTATACAATGAGCAGTTCTTC. Residues: CASRELYNEQFF.

This sequence joins TRBV20-1 and TRBJ2-4; D call uncertain. Trimming stripped 2 bases from V and 0 bases from J, with 11 bases between. The CDR3 length is 15 residues. From germline, CDR1 is DFQATT and CDR2 SNEGSKA (reference sequence). In DNA form, the CDR3 reads TGCAGTGCTAGAAGAACAACAAAAGCCAAAAACATTCAGTACTTC. Its translation is CSARRTTKAKNIQYF.

The chain combines TRBV29-1 with TRBJ2-7; a weak D match, TRBD2 (7 bases). Trimming took off 6 bases at V and 9 bases at J, with 15 bases between the two ends. Germline CDR1 reads SQVTM; CDR2 reads ANQGSEA. The CDR3 loop spans 11 amino acids. CDR3 coding DNA: TGCAGCGTGTGGGAGGGGGTCGGGCAGTACTTC. This codes for CSVWEGVGQYF.

This chain uses TRBV20-1 with TRBJ2-5; 10 positions agree with TRBD2. The CDR3 is made up of 16 amino acids. J was trimmed by 3 bases and V by 1 base; bases with no gene match: 8. Germline CDR1 is DFQATT and CDR2 is SNEGSKA (reference sequence). The CDR3 region has the DNA TGCAGTGCTAGAGGGCTAGCGGGAGTAGATAAAGAGACCCAGTACTTC. Amino acids: CSARGLAGVDKETQYF.

The CDR3 is CSVPRGDRGAGDTQYF. The DNA for the CDR3 is TGCAGCGTTCCTAGAGGGGACAGGGGAGCAGGAGATACGCAGTATTTT. The V gene is TRBV29-1, the J gene TRBJ2-3, with TRBD1 matching 10 bases. Looked up from germline, CDR1 is SQVTM and CDR2 is ANQGSEA. This CDR3 has 16 amino acids. Germline trimming cut 5 bases from V and 5 bases from J; bases unmatched to any gene: 13.

The chain carries TRBV18 and TRBJ2-2, with a possible D match to TRBD2 (6 bases). Germline lookup yields CDR1 KGHSH and CDR2 LQKENI. This CDR3 has 16 residues. Trimming took 3 bases from V and 8 from J, leaving 19 bases between them. This chain's CDR3 is CASSPTGEDISGELFF. The CDR3 nucleotides are TGTGCCAGCTCACCGACCGGGGAGGATATTTCAGGGGAGCTGTTTTTT.

As to this clonotype: A much bigger clone sits one base away, suggesting this may be a read error. The rearrangement uses TRBV5-1 and TRBJ2-5; D call uncertain. Germline V gene sequence: CDR1 SGHRS, CDR2 YFSETQ. The CDR3 has 15 amino acids. Trimming left V 4 bases short and J 1 base short, with 14 bases between. The CDR3 DNA reads as TGCGCCAGCAGCACCGCCGGGTCTCCCCAAGAGACCCAGTACTTC. This encodes CASSTAGSPQETQYF.